This T cell receptor beta chain emerged from a study of blood T cell repertoires in COVID-19 (dated by TCRdb to 2020 to 2022). Background on the whole study: Collaborator samples came from the United States, Italy and Spain and covered acute and convalescent phases of COVID-19. The prospective study material was composed of cDNA or gDNA derived from T cells, B-cell-depleted T cells, or PBMCs. Subjects who had been exposed to COVID-19, were actively infected with it, or had recovered from it provided the deeply sampled blood TCRbeta repertoires that made up the dataset. The repertoires were released in a freely available public database meant as a resource for research on the immune response to SARS-CoV-2. Samples were obtained from the ongoing ImmuneRACE study (first 160 participants) and from 1,000 to 1,500 subjects provided by 6 global collaborators. A de-identified subject ID, COVID-19 status, age in years and sex were almost always included in the sample metadata. Where available, HLA class I and class II types were taken from metadata supplied by the sample provider and were not determined by assay-based typing.

Here is what the overall study found, with its caveats: How much clinical and demographic metadata was included differed by source and by participant, and the metadata was provided uncurated.

Collaborating institutions collected whole blood in K2EDTA tubes following their own protocols. For TCRbeta analysis, collaborators shipped samples in one of three forms: frozen whole blood, isolated PBMCs, or DNA extracted from either of those sample types. TCRbeta CDR3 regions were amplified from genomic DNA by means of the immunoSEQ Assay, a bias-controlled multiplex PCR. The original pipeline was this. Within the assay, amplification of reference gene primers was used to estimate how many nucleated cells each sample contained. To quantify the absolute abundance of each unique TCRbeta CDR3 rearrangement, sequence reads were collapsed and filtered. For each sample, productive Simpson clonality was calculated as the square root of Simpson's diversity index across productive rearrangements. In its TCRdb copy, this immuneACCESS table keeps in-frame sequences only and misses some clones. Where compared with another copy, unresolved V genes explain less than half of these, and the others have no known cause. The V and J calls and clone size are taken from that table; D and trimming were inferred from the DNA. The sample table shows 250,000 to 350,000 clones, and approximately 85% are seen once. The biggest ten clones account for over 8% of the sample.

This clone has only one observation. Its antigen remains unidentified. No per-base quality is available; no much larger clone lies one base away. The TCR comes from a man between 18 and 29 years old with active or convalescent COVID-19. Sequencing was carried out using peripheral blood.

The DNA is as follows: TGTGCCAGCAGCCATAGAAATATCGTCCTTGGCGGGGGGGTGCCCGGGGAGCTGTTTTTT. It is translated as CASSHRNIVLGGGVPGELFF. The chain couples TRBV6-6 to TRBJ2-2, with 9 middle bases fitting TRBD2. From cysteine to phenylalanine, the CDR3 is 20 amino acids long. Here the CDR3 DNA is all that survives: 60 bases in frame from base 1. V ends up 6 bases short and J 6 bases short, with an unmatched junction base count of 23. CDR1 and CDR2, looked up from the germline V gene (reference sequence), are MNHNY and SVGAGI.